The 21 T cell receptor beta chains below come from one sample, sequenced in a study of early T cells in non-severe SARS-CoV-2 infection. TCRdb reprocessed the 5' RACE reads with MiXCR, giving one entry per CDR3 protein. The sample comprises about 55,000 distinct CDR3 sequences, around 12% of which are singletons, and 1.4% rests with the top ten. Sequencing was done on a sample of whole blood. The receptors were gathered from an adult who was a healthcare worker with PCR-confirmed SARS-CoV-2 infection or an uninfected control (not recorded which).

The chain recombines TRBV29-1 with TRBJ2-5, with D possibly TRBD2 on 7 matching bases. Germline V gives CDR1 SQVTM, CDR2 ANQGSEA. The V and J ends lost 7 bases and 1 base respectively, with 19 bases between them. This CDR3 has 15 amino acids. The CDR3 DNA follows: TGCAGCGGGGCACGGGGGGCCTTAACCCAAGAGACCCAGTACTTC. Protein sequence: CSGARGALTQETQYF.

This clonotype came up a few times. V and J are TRBV11-2 and TRBJ2-7, with TRBD2 identical over 9 bases. The germline V gene has CDR1 SGHAT and CDR2 FQNNGV. V lost 4 bases to trimming and J lost 2 bases; unmatched junction nucleotides: 6. The CDR3 has 15 amino acids. DNA of the CDR3: TGTGCCAGCAGCTCCCCTAGACTAGCGGCCTACGAGCAGTACTTC. Its protein product is CASSSPRLAAYEQYF. Supplemented by reference TRBV11-2 and TRBJ2-7, the full variable domain reads EAGVAQSPRYKIIEKRQSVAFWCNPISGHATLYWYQQILGQGPKLLIQFQNNGVVDDSQLPKDRFSAERLKGVDSTLKIQPAKLEDSAVYLCASSSPRLAAYEQYFGPGTRLTVT.

This clonotype was detected only a few times. The chain joins TRBV29-1 to TRBJ1-1, with D uncertain. V lost 7 bases and J lost 0, with 18 bases in between. In germline, CDR1 is SQVTM, CDR2 ANQGSEA. This CDR3 is built from 15 residues. CDR3 in amino acids: CSAPVLENVNTEAFF. The CDR3 DNA reads TGCAGCGCCCCCGTCTTGGAAAATGTGAACACTGAAGCTTTCTTT.

This clonotype was counted between two and nine times. The genes are TRBV7-3 and TRBJ2-7, with D perhaps matching TRBD1 (6 bases). The germline V and J ends were trimmed by 2 bases and 4 bases, with 18 bases remaining between them. Per the germline V gene, CDR1 is SGHTA and CDR2 is FQGTGA. The CDR3 has 16 amino acids. The CDR3 DNA sequence: TGTGCCAGCAGCTTAGACGGGGCCGGGACACCATACGAGCAGTACTTC. Protein product: CASSLDGAGTPYEQYF.

The gene calls are TRBV9 and TRBJ2-1; D may match TRBD1 or TRBD2 (6 bases each). Trimming cost V 4 bases and J 8 bases, with 19 bases left between them. This CDR3 is 15 amino acids long. Germline CDR1 is SGDLS and CDR2 is YYNGEE. The CDR3 DNA follows: TGTGCCAGCAGCTCGGGGGCATTTATTGTGGATGAGCAGTTCTTC. Translated, it gives CASSSGAFIVDEQFF. Together with reference TRBV9 and TRBJ2-1, the CDR3 gives the full variable domain: DSGVTQTPKHLITATGQRVTLRCSPRSGDLSVYWYQQSLDQGLQFLIQYYNGEERAKGNILERFSAQQFPDLHSELNLSSLELGDSALYFCASSSGAFIVDEQFFGPGTRLTVL.

There are a few counts of this clonotype. The chain couples TRBV6-1 to TRBJ1-6; 10 positions agree with TRBD1. Germline CDR1 and CDR2: MNHNS and SASEGT. The V segment lost 4 bases and the J segment 8 bases; nucleotides outside the gene matches: 5. The CDR3 contains 15 residues. CDR3 loop: CASSGGTGEDSPLHF. Written as DNA, the CDR3 is TGTGCCAGCAGTGGAGGGACAGGGGAGGATTCACCCCTCCACTTT.

This clonotype was counted a few times. The chain is built from TRBV5-6 and TRBJ2-1, with TRBD2 matching 8 bases. CDR1 SGHDT and CDR2 YYEEEE come from the germline V gene. CDR3 length: 17 amino acids. V shed 2 bases and J 4 bases; nucleotides not matched to a gene: 11. The CDR3 loop is CASSFGGGLAEYNEQFF. DNA of the CDR3: TGTGCCAGCAGCTTCGGCGGGGGGCTAGCGGAGTACAATGAGCAGTTCTTC.

At least ten counts were recorded for this clonotype. V and J are TRBV14 and TRBJ1-5; TRBD1 matches 9 bases. The CDR3 consists of 19 residues. The ends lost 2 bases at V and 3 bases at J; junction bases unmatched: 14. The V gene's germline CDR1 is SGHDN and CDR2 FVKESK. CDR3 coding DNA: TGTGCCAGCAGCCAAATCGCCGGGACAGGGCCGCTTTACAATCAGCCCCAGCATTTT. This codes for CASSQIAGTGPLYNQPQHF.

Comments on this clonotype: Since a much larger clone is just one base distant, this may be a read error. The V and J genes are TRBV18 and TRBJ2-1; 12 nucleotides align to TRBD2. Germline V gene data show CDR1 as KGHSH and CDR2 as LQKENI. The CDR3 covers 16 residues. In nucleotides, the CDR3 is TGTGCCAGCTCACAACTAGCGGGGGGTTCCTACAATGAGCAGATCTTC. As protein: CASSQLAGGSYNEQIF.

This clonotype was observed at least ten times. The chain joins TRBV29-1 to TRBJ2-2; 7 positions agree with TRBD1. This CDR3 is 14 amino acids long. Germline lookup yields CDR1 SQVTM and CDR2 ANQGSEA. J lost 1 base, V lost 5 bases, and 4 bases had no gene match. The CDR3 region has the DNA TGCAGCGTTCCGGGACAGAAGAACACCGGGGAGCTGTTTTTT. Encoded protein: CSVPGQKNTGELFF.

This clonotype has ten or more counts. The chain combines TRBV12-3 or TRBV12-4 with TRBJ2-5; unclear D gene. The CDR3 contains 12 residues. The V gene lost 3 bases and the J gene lost 2 bases, with 4 bases spanning the gap. The CDR3 loop reads CASSFRQETQYF. Here the CDR3 DNA reads TGTGCCAGCAGTTTTCGGCAAGAGACCCAGTACTTC.

This clonotype has more than one count but fewer than ten. This chain uses TRBV11-1 with TRBJ1-2; D is undetermined. The CDR3 has 13 amino acids. V was clipped by 4 bases and J by 2 bases, with 8 bases between them. Germline V gene lookup returns CDR1 SGHAT and CDR2 FQDESV (reference sequence). The CDR3 DNA reads TGTGCCAGCAGCTCCGTAGGGAACTATGGCTACACCTTC. This encodes CASSSVGNYGYTF.

This clonotype has just a few counts. The V call is TRBV5-1, the J call TRBJ2-7; possible D gene TRBD2, 6 bases. The V end lost 1 base, the J end lost 10 bases, and 15 bases lay between the germline ends. Germline V gives CDR1 SGHRS, CDR2 YFSETQ. This CDR3 contains 13 residues. CDR3 residues: CASSLTLSGFQYF. In DNA form, the CDR3 reads TGCGCCAGCAGCTTGACCCTAAGCGGGTTCCAGTACTTC.

This clonotype was detected many times. V usage is TRBV5-4 and J usage is TRBJ1-1; D is undetermined. V was shortened by 0 bases and J by 4 bases, with 7 bases between the two germline ends. This CDR3 region has 13 residues. Germline CDR1 and CDR2: SGHNT and YYREEE (reference sequence). The CDR3 DNA is TGTGCCAGCAGCTTGGATGGGGTCACTGAAGCTTTCTTT. This sequence encodes CASSLDGVTEAFF.

This clonotype occurred many times. This sequence joins TRBV18 and TRBJ2-3; 9 nucleotides agree with TRBD2. The CDR3 contains 15 residues. Looked up from germline, CDR1 is KGHSH and CDR2 is LQKENI. V gave up 4 bases and J gave up 5 bases; unmatched junction bases: 7. The CDR3 region has the DNA TGTGCCAGCTCACTATCTAGCGGGGCCATAGATACGCAGTATTTT. Its translation is CASSLSSGAIDTQYF. The entire variable domain, with the rest obtained from reference TRBV18 and TRBJ2-3, is as follows: NAGVMQNPRHLVRRRGQEARLRCSPMKGHSHVYWYRQLPEEGLKFMVYLQKENIIDESGMPKERFSAEFPKEGPSILRIQQVVRGDSAAYFCASSLSSGAIDTQYFGPGTRLTVL.

The chain combines TRBV30 with TRBJ2-1; 9 nucleotides match TRBD1. The CDR3 totals 14 residues. Germline CDR1 is GTSNPN and CDR2 is SVGIG (reference sequence). V gave up 3 bases and J gave up 7 bases; unmatched junction bases: 7. The DNA for the CDR3 is TGTGCCTGGAGGGGTCCCGGGACAGGGAATGAGCAGTTCTTC. This translates into CAWRGPGTGNEQFF.

This clonotype was recorded a few times. V usage is TRBV6-5 and J usage is TRBJ2-2; 7 bases map to TRBD1. The CDR3 runs to 16 residues. CDR1 is MNHEY, CDR2 SVGAGI, per germline. Unmatched junction bases numbered 7, after V lost 6 bases and J lost 0 bases. CDR3 sequence (DNA): TGTGCCAGCAGCCCTCGACAGGGACCGAACACCGGGGAGCTGTTTTTT. Translating it yields CASSPRQGPNTGELFF.

In its sample, this clonotype was seen a few times. The V call is TRBV4-1, the J call TRBJ1-1, with D possibly matching TRBD1 (5 bases). Trimming cost V 0 bases and J 4 bases, with 15 bases left between them. CDR1 and CDR2 from the germline V gene are MGHRA and YSYEKL. The CDR3 covers 16 residues. The DNA for the CDR3 is TGCGCCAGCAGCCAAGATAGGGCAGGGTGGGGCACTGAAGCTTTCTTT. It codes for CASSQDRAGWGTEAFF.

V usage is TRBV30 and J usage is TRBJ2-2; D assignment may be TRBD1 or TRBD2 (6 bases each). CDR3 size: 14 residues. Trimming left V 7 bases short and J 5 bases short, with 17 bases between. CDR1 is GTSNPN, CDR2 SVGIG, per germline (reference sequence). CDR3 coding DNA: TGTGCCTTAAGGGGGGACCTGCCGACCGGGGAGCTGTTTTTT. This encodes CALRGDLPTGELFF.

This clonotype was detected only a few times. This rearrangement joins TRBV6-6 to TRBJ2-3; D not certain. Looked up from germline, CDR1 is MNHNY and CDR2 is SVGAGI (reference sequence). V lost 2 bases and J 4 bases, leaving 10 bases between the germline ends. The CDR3 consists of 14 residues. CDR3 DNA sequence: TGTGCCAGCAGTTACGGGAATGGGGCAGATACGCAGTATTTT. Its protein product is CASSYGNGADTQYF.

The chain recombines TRBV18 with TRBJ1-2, with D tentatively TRBD1 (5 bases). The CDR3 has 15 residues. Looked up from germline, CDR1 is KGHSH and CDR2 is LQKENI. Trimming took off 2 bases at V and 5 bases at J, with 15 bases between the two ends. The CDR3 bases are TGTGCCAGCTCACCAGGGTTTGACAGACTATATGGCTACACCTTC. This codes for CASSPGFDRLYGYTF.